The 15 T cell receptor beta chains reported below all come from one sample, sequenced in a study of blood T cell repertoires in COVID-19. Assay: immunoSEQ multiplex PCR; the TCRdb copy retains only in-frame clones and omits some. The table includes 150,000 to 200,000 clones, around 87% detected once. Sequencing used peripheral blood. These receptors all come from a man between 18 and 35 years old with acute or convalescent COVID-19.

This clone has just one count. The chain recombines TRBV9 with TRBJ1-3; D gene unclear. This CDR3 spans 14 amino acids. The ends were cut back, 3 bases at V and 0 bases at J, with 7 bases in the middle. Germline CDR1 reads SGDLS; CDR2 reads YYNGEE. CDR3 region: CASSDGSSGNTIYF. Here the CDR3 DNA reads TGTGCCAGCAGCGACGGGAGCTCTGGAAACACCATATATTTT.

This chain links TRBV7-9 with TRBJ1-2, with 7 bases lining up with TRBD1. The germline CDR1 and CDR2 sequences are SEHNR and FQNEAQ (reference sequence). The CDR3 covers 16 residues. V lost 2 bases to trimming and J lost 0 bases; unmatched junction nucleotides: 6. As DNA, the CDR3 is TGTGCCAGCAGCTTACCGGGACAGAAAGCTAACTATGGCTACACCTTC. Protein product: CASSLPGQKANYGYTF.

The V and J genes are TRBV4-1 and TRBJ2-1, with D possibly matching TRBD2 (5 bases). Per the germline V gene, CDR1 is MGHRA and CDR2 is YSYEKL. Trimming took off 1 base at V and 2 bases at J, with 9 bases between the two ends. The CDR3 runs 15 residues. The chain's CDR3 is CASSQGAGAYNEQFF. CDR3 in DNA: TGCGCCAGCAGCCAAGGGGCGGGTGCCTACAATGAGCAGTTCTTC.

This chain links TRBV3-1 (or the pseudogene TRBV3-2) with TRBJ1-1; D perhaps matches TRBD1 (6 bases). CDR1 LGHDT and CDR2 YNNKEL come from the germline V gene (reference sequence). Trimming took 2 bases from V and 4 from J, leaving 11 bases between them. This CDR3 is built from 14 residues. The chain's CDR3 is CASSQFVGATEAFF. The CDR3 DNA reads as TGTGCCAGCAGCCAATTTGTGGGGGCCACTGAAGCTTTCTTT.

The rearrangement links TRBV14 to TRBJ1-5; unclear D gene. The CDR3 contains 15 residues. Trimming took 1 base from V and 2 from J, leaving 9 bases between them. Germline assignment: CDR1 SGHDN and CDR2 FVKESK. The CDR3: CASSQGGLGNQPQHF. CDR3 sequence (DNA): TGTGCCAGCAGCCAAGGAGGGCTGGGCAATCAGCCCCAGCATTTT.

This clone was found a few times. The V and J genes are TRBV5-1 and TRBJ1-4, with D possibly TRBD1 on 5 matching bases. This CDR3 contains 16 residues. With 4 bases removed from V and 8 bases from J, the gap between germline ends came to 21 bases. Germline V gives CDR1 SGHRS, CDR2 YFSETQ. The CDR3 DNA sequence: TGCGCCAGCAGCCCGGGGGTCGGGGGTTGGAGCGAAAAACTGTTTTTT. Translated: CASSPGVGGWSEKLFF.

CDR3 protein: CASSPRLAGSSYNEQFF. CDR3 in DNA: TGTGCCAGCAGCCCACGACTAGCGGGGTCCTCCTACAATGAGCAGTTCTTC. This chain links TRBV7-6 with TRBJ2-1; 11 bases map to TRBD2. This CDR3 is built from 17 residues. With 5 bases clipped from V and 0 bases from J, the junction kept 6 bases outside the gene matches. Germline V gives CDR1 SGHVS, CDR2 FNYEAQ. The entire variable domain, with the rest obtained from reference TRBV7-6 and TRBJ2-1, is as follows: GAGVSQSPRYKVTKRGQDVALRCDPISGHVSLYWYRQALGQGPEFLTYFNYEAQQDKSGLPNDRFSAERPEGSISTLTIQRTEQRDSAMYRCASSPRLAGSSYNEQFFGPGTRLTVL.

The chain is built from TRBV19 and TRBJ2-1; maybe TRBD2 (6 bases). This CDR3 spans 14 amino acids. V was trimmed by 6 bases and J by 3 bases, leaving 12 bases between them. Germline V gene data show CDR1 as LNHDA and CDR2 as SQIVND (reference sequence). CDR3 sequence (DNA): TGTGCCAGTAGATTGGGGGGAGTCTACAATGAGCAGTTCTTC. Translated: CASRLGGVYNEQFF.

This clone was seen more than once but under ten times. The chain uses TRBV7-9 and TRBJ1-5, with D perhaps matching TRBD1 (5 bases). Germline values: CDR1 SEHNR, CDR2 FQNEAQ (reference sequence). V was clipped by 1 base and J by 1 base, with 14 bases between them. This CDR3 is built from 17 residues. CDR3 in amino acids: CASSLVRGIGSNQPQHF. Here the CDR3 DNA reads TGTGCCAGCAGCTTAGTTCGGGGGATCGGGAGCAATCAGCCCCAGCATTTT.

The gene calls are TRBV7-6 and TRBJ2-5, with 9 nucleotides matching TRBD2. The CDR3 contains 15 residues. V gave up 3 bases and J gave up 4 bases; unmatched junction bases: 6. Germline V gene data show CDR1 as SGHVS and CDR2 as FNYEAQ. CDR3 loop: CASSFRPRGGETQYF. CDR3 DNA sequence: TGTGCCAGCAGCTTCAGGCCGCGGGGGGGAGAGACCCAGTACTTC.

The J gene is TRBJ1-2, the V gene TRBV2, with D maybe TRBD1 (6 bases). CDR3 size: 15 residues. The germline V gene encodes CDR1 SNHLY and CDR2 FYNNEI. Trimming shortened V by 6 bases and J by 4 bases, and 18 bases separated the two germline ends. The CDR3 protein is CASREQGRWVYGYTF. The CDR3 DNA reads as TGTGCCAGCAGGGAACAGGGAAGGTGGGTCTATGGCTACACCTTC. The full variable domain, in which reference TRBV2 and TRBJ1-2 provide the parts outside the CDR3, is EPEVTQTPSHQVTQMGQEVILRCVPISNHLYFYWYRQILGQKVEFLVSFYNNEISEKSEIFDDQFSVERPDGSNFTLKIRSTKLEDSAMYFCASREQGRWVYGYTFGSGTRLTVV.

The chain employs TRBV4-1 and TRBJ1-1, with 10 bases matching TRBD1. V trimming: 2 bases; J trimming: 3 bases; junction bases outside the gene matches: 3. The CDR3 loop spans 15 amino acids. Germline V gives CDR1 MGHRA, CDR2 YSYEKL. CDR3 nucleotide sequence: TGCGCCAGCAGCCAAATTGGGACAGGGGACACTGAAGCTTTCTTT. Amino acid sequence: CASSQIGTGDTEAFF.

The chain links TRBV5-1 to TRBJ2-1; D not certain. CDR3 length: 11 amino acids. V shed 4 bases and J shed 10 bases, with 9 bases lying between them. Per germline, CDR1 SGHRS and CDR2 YFSETQ. The chain's CDR3 is CASSGPGEQFF. CDR3 coding DNA: TGCGCCAGCAGCGGTCCCGGGGAGCAGTTCTTC.

The V call is TRBV28, the J call TRBJ1-1; maybe TRBD1 (6 bases). Per the germline V gene, CDR1 is MDHEN and CDR2 is SYDVKM. The V end was cut by 11 bases, the J end by 7 bases, with 23 bases between. This CDR3 comprises 14 residues. The CDR3 region is CAGQSGTVNGEAFF. The DNA for the CDR3 is TGTGCCGGACAGTCTGGGACGGTGAACGGTGAAGCTTTCTTT.

V is TRBV29-1 and J is TRBJ1-2, with a tentative D call TRBD1 (6 bases). The CDR3 loop spans 11 amino acids. Germline V gene lookup returns CDR1 SQVTM and CDR2 ANQGSEA. The V end lost 3 bases, the J end lost 4 bases, and 6 bases lay between the germline ends. CDR3 amino acids: CSVDRGYGYTF. In DNA form, the CDR3 reads TGCAGCGTTGACAGGGGCTATGGCTACACCTTC.